This T cell receptor beta chain was recovered during a study of early T cells in non-severe SARS-CoV-2 infection. Attached unique molecular identifiers marked individual cDNA molecules. TCRdb analysed the 5' RACE reads with MiXCR anew, one entry per CDR3 protein. This sample carries 75,000 to 90,000 distinct CDR3 sequences, about 16% of them seen once, and the ten largest clones take roughly 6%. CDR1 and CDR2 (germline): SGHKS, YYEKEE (reference sequence). The V gene lost 4 bases and the J gene lost 6 bases, with 17 bases spanning the gap. CDR3 length: 14 residues. This clonotype was detected ten times or more.

Sequencing used whole blood. The chain couples TRBV5-5 to TRBJ2-7; no reliable D call. This TCR was sampled from an adult who was a healthcare worker with PCR-confirmed SARS-CoV-2 infection or an uninfected control (not recorded which). CDR3 in DNA: TGTGCCAGCAGCCAACTGTTCAGGACGGGCGAGCAGTACTTC. It specifies CASSQLFRTGEQYF.